This is a list of T cell receptor beta chains from one sample in a study of vaccination effects on CD4 cells after COVID-19. Sequencing used immunoSEQ multiplex PCR; TCRdb keeps in-frame clones, though not all of them. The sample records about 26,000 clones, about 84% being singletons. Their target antigens are unknown. Material: CD4+ T cells from PBMCs cultured with HCoV-NL63 spike peptides, obtained before COVID-19 vaccination. The receptors were gathered from a human donor who had a prior SARS-CoV-2 infection. Both conserved end residues are part of each CDR3. D genes are given only for firm matches. Rows give clone size only sometimes, using once, few, many, or a class for an expanded clone.

>NA|NA|TRBV5-1|TRBJ1-2
CASSPGRRQYGYTF
TGCGCCAGCAGCCCCGGACGGAGACAATATGGCTACACCTTC
>TRBD2|NA|TRBV30|TRBJ2-1
CAWSVMGGGYNEQFF
TGTGCCTGGAGTGTAATGGGGGGGGGCTACAATGAGCAGTTCTTC
>TRBD1|NA|TRBV2|TRBJ1-2
CASSLQGQVSYGYTF
TGTGCCAGCAGTCTCCAAGGACAGGTCTCCTATGGCTACACCTTC
>NA|NA|TRBV2|TRBJ1-2
CASSEVGYRGNTF
TGTGCCAGCAGTGAAGTCGGCTATAGAGGGAACACCTTC
>NA|NA|TRBV19|TRBJ1-6
CASSIVRGNSPLHF
TGTGCCAGTAGTATTGTCCGAGGTAATTCACCCCTCCACTTT
>NA|NA|TRBV19|TRBJ1-5
CASSPPFDQPQHF
TGTGCCAGTAGTCCCCCCTTCGATCAGCCCCAGCATTTT
>NA|once|TRBV12-3/TRBV12-4|TRBJ1-3
CASSNSGNTIYF
TGTGCCAGCAGCAATTCCGGAAACACCATATATTTT
>TRBD2|NA|TRBV6-5|TRBJ2-5
CASSYSVAGAQETQYF
TGTGCCAGCAGTTACTCGGTAGCGGGGGCCCAAGAGACCCAGTACTTC
>TRBD1|NA|TRBV6-5|TRBJ1-5
CASSYDGTGDQPQHF
TGTGCCAGCAGTTACGACGGGACAGGGGATCAGCCCCAGCATTTT
>TRBD1|NA|TRBV6-1|TRBJ2-5
CASSEPGQSPETQYF
TGTGCCAGCAGTGAACCGGGACAGAGCCCAGAGACCCAGTACTTC
>TRBD1|NA|TRBV4-1|TRBJ1-5
CASSRDRGYQPQHF
TGCGCCAGCAGCCGAGACAGGGGGTATCAGCCCCAGCATTTT
>TRBD2|NA|TRBV6-2/TRBV6-3|TRBJ2-7
CASSGGTSGIRSYEQYF
TGTGCCAGCAGTGGGGGGACTAGCGGGATCAGATCCTACGAGCAGTACTTC
>NA|NA|TRBV5-1|TRBJ2-1
CASSSEGGSGHSSYNEQFF
TGCGCCAGCAGCTCGGAGGGGGGTAGCGGCCATAGCTCCTACAATGAGCAGTTCTTC
>TRBD1|few|TRBV7-3|TRBJ2-5
CASSTGGAETQYF
TGTGCCAGCAGCACAGGGGGAGCTGAGACCCAGTACTTC
>NA|NA|TRBV6-5|TRBJ2-2
CASRRGGAVTGELFF
TGTGCCAGCAGGAGGGGGGGCGCGGTGACCGGGGAGCTGTTTTTT
>TRBD2|NA|TRBV24-1|TRBJ2-3
CATSDGWASGRAHDTQYF
TGTGCCACCAGTGATGGATGGGCTAGCGGGAGGGCACATGATACGCAGTATTTT
>NA|NA|TRBV7-2|TRBJ2-3
CASSLAGGVRDTQYF
TGTGCCAGCAGCTTAGCGGGGGGAGTTCGAGATACGCAGTATTTT
>TRBD2|NA|TRBV2|TRBJ2-1
CASSPFTSGGAGVF
TGTGCCAGCAGTCCCTTCACCAGCGGGGGGGCCGGGGTCTTC
>NA|NA|TRBV5-1|TRBJ2-7
CASSLGPGAYEQYF
TGCGCCAGCAGCTTGGGTCCGGGGGCCTACGAGCAGTACTTC
>NA|NA|TRBV7-8|TRBJ1-3
CASSPRWLGNTIYF
TGTGCCAGCAGCCCCCGGTGGCTTGGAAACACCATATATTTT
>NA|NA|TRBV5-5|TRBJ1-2
CASSQGGNREYGYTF
TGTGCCAGCAGCCAGGGAGGAAACAGGGAATATGGCTACACCTTC
>NA|NA|TRBV2|TRBJ1-2
CASSEALRGGASYGYTF
TGTGCCAGCAGTGAAGCGCTTCGGGGAGGGGCGAGCTATGGCTACACCTTC
>NA|NA|TRBV20-1|TRBJ1-6
CSASNRQVISPLHF
TGCAGTGCTAGTAATCGTCAGGTTATATCACCCCTCCACTTT
>NA|NA|TRBV29-1|TRBJ1-3
CSVERQGRPRPLGNTIYF
TGCAGCGTTGAAAGGCAGGGGAGACCTCGACCCTTGGGAAACACCATATATTTT
>NA|NA|TRBV5-1|TRBJ1-2
CASSLGGIGGYTF
TGCGCCAGCAGCTTAGGCGGAATTGGGGGCTACACCTTC
>TRBD1|NA|TRBV11-2|TRBJ2-5
CASSPGQGLSETQYF
TGTGCCAGCAGCCCGGGACAGGGATTGAGCGAGACCCAGTACTTC
>NA|NA|TRBV10-3|TRBJ1-5
CAISEAQGFGQPQHF
TGTGCCATCAGTGAGGCGCAGGGTTTCGGTCAGCCCCAGCATTTT
>NA|NA|TRBV7-2|TRBJ2-7
CASSLRGGGHSYEQYF
TGTGCCAGCAGCTTACGAGGGGGTGGGCATTCCTACGAGCAGTACTTC